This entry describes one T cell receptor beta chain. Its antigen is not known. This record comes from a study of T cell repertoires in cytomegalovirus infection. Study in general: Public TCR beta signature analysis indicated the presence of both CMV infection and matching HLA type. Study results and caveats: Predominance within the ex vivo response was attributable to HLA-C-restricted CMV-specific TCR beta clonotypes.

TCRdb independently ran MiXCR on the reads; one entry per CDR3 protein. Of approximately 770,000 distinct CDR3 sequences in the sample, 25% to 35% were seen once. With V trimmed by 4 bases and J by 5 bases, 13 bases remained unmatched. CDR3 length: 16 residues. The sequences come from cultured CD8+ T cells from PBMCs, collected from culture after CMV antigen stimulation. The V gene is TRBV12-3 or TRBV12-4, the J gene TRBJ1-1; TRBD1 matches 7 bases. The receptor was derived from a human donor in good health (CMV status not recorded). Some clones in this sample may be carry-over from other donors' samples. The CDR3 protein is CASSWWDSRLGTEAFF. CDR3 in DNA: TGTGCCAGCAGTTGGTGGGACAGCCGGTTAGGGACTGAAGCTTTCTTT.